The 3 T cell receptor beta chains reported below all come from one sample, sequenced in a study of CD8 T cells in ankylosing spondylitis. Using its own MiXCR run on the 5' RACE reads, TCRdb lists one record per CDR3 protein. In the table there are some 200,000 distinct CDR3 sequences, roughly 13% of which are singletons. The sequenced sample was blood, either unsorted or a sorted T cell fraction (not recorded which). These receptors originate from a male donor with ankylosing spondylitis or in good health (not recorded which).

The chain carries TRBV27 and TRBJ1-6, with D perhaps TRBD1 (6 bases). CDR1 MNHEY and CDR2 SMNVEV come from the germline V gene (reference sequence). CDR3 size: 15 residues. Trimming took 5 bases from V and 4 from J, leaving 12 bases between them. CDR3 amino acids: CASSPGVGYNSPLHF. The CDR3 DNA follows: TGTGCCAGCAGTCCAGGGGTGGGATATAATTCACCCCTCCACTTT.

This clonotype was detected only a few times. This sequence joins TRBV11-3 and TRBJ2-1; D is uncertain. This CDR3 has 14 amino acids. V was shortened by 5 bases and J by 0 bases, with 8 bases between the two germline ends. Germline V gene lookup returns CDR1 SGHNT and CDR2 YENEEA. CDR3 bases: TGTGCCAGCAGCGCCTTCAGCTCCTACAATGAGCAGTTCTTC. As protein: CASSAFSSYNEQFF.

CDR3 sequence: CASSFAGQGLAYEQYF. In DNA form, the CDR3 reads TGTGCCAGCAGTTTCGCGGGACAGGGCCTTGCCTACGAGCAGTACTTC. The rearrangement links TRBV27 to TRBJ2-7; 9 bases line up with TRBD1. This CDR3 is built from 16 residues. Trimming took 3 bases from V and 2 from J; bases not matched to a gene: 8. Germline CDR1 and CDR2: MNHEY and SMNVEV (reference sequence).